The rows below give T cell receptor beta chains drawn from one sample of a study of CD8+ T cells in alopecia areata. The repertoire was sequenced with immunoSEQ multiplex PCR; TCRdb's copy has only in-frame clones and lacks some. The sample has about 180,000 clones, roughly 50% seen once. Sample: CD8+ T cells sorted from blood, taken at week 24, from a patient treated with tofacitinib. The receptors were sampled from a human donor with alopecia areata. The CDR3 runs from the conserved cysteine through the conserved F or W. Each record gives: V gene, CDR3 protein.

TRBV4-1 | CASSQVTGGGYTF
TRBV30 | CAWSSSLGQPQHF
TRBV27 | CASSLSAAALYNSPLHF
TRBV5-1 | CASSFGTEAFF
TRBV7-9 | CASSLGDTYNEQFF
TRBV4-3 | CASSQEVPQGVGAFF
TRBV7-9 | CASSSNEQFF
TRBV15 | CATSRVRAGEDEQFF
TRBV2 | CASSGNPGTIDEQFF
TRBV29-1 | CSVDPGQTNTGELFF
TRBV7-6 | CASSFQAAGVNEQYF
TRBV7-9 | CASSLAPFELGNTGELFF
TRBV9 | CASSAGAGELFF
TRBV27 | CASSSDTVEAREKLFF
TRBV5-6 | CASSAVNTEAFF
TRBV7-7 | CASSAETGQETQYF
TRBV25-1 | CASSGPRGQYF
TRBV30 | CAWSVLSGQPYGYTF
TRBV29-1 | CSVDQGGRTGELFF
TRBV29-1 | CSVKGLAGYNEQFF
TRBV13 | CASSRGNQPQHF
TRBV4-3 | CASSQDGVAGGTDTQYF
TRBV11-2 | CASSGTSGGSYEQYF
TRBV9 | CASSVGGVLAEQYF
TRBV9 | CATGPGTSDEQYF
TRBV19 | CASSIATGETEAFF
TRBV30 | CAWSRGVYNEQFF
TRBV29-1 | CSVLFITSGEYEQYF
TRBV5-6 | CASSSGGTAHNEQFF
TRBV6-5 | CAISGTGESGELFF
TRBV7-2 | CASSFPRDGSYEQYF
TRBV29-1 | CSVEGGEAYEQYF
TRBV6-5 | CASRAYNEQFF